These 27 T cell receptor beta chains came from one sample sequenced in a study of blood T cell repertoires in COVID-19. Only in-frame clones appear in the TCRdb table, and some are missing; sequencing was by immunoSEQ multiplex PCR. The repertoire has roughly 160,000 clones, around 90% of them found once; the top ten carry roughly 3.9%. The sequenced material came from peripheral blood. The receptors here all came from a woman aged 60-75 years who had recovered from COVID-19.

J is TRBJ2-7 and V is TRBV5-1, with 8 bases lining up with TRBD2. The V gene end was trimmed by 4 bases and the J gene end by 7 bases; junction bases not matched to a gene: 4. The CDR3 totals 12 residues. Germline-derived CDR1 and CDR2 are SGHRS and YFSETQ. CDR3 bases: TGCGCCAGCAGCGAAAGCGGGGGTGAGCAGTACTTC. Encoded protein: CASSESGGEQYF.

The genes are TRBV28 and TRBJ1-3, with D perhaps TRBD1 (6 bases). The germline V gene encodes CDR1 MDHEN and CDR2 SYDVKM. V lost 6 bases to trimming and J lost 0 bases, with 12 bases between them. This CDR3 region has 15 residues. The chain's CDR3 is CASSPGQSSGNTIYF. The CDR3 coding sequence is TGTGCCAGCAGCCCTGGACAGTCCTCTGGAAACACCATATATTTT.

Of note for this clone: In the same sample, other DNA sequences code for this CDR3. The rearrangement uses TRBV5-1 and TRBJ2-2; D may be TRBD1 (6 bases). The ends were cut back, 3 bases at V and 7 bases at J, with 16 bases in the middle. Germline loops: CDR1 SGHRS, CDR2 YFSETQ. The CDR3 totals 15 residues. CDR3 sequence: CASSYGTREGGELFF. CDR3 coding DNA: TGCGCCAGCAGCTACGGGACACGGGAAGGCGGGGAGCTGTTTTTT. Using reference TRBV5-1 and TRBJ2-2 for the parts outside the CDR3, the full variable domain is KAGVTQTPRYLIKTRGQQVTLSCSPISGHRSVSWYQQTPGQGLQFLFEYFSETQRNKGNFPGRFSGRQFSNSRSEMNVSTLELGDSALYLCASSYGTREGGELFFGEGSRLTVL.

The chain is built from TRBV7-9 and TRBJ2-7; weak D call: TRBD1 (6 bases). Germline lookup yields CDR1 SEHNR and CDR2 FQNEAQ (reference sequence). The CDR3 spans 13 residues. With 2 bases removed from V and 3 bases from J, the gap between germline ends came to 8 bases. The CDR3 DNA follows: TGTGCCAGCAGCTTATTGGACAGCTACGAGCAGTACTTC. Translated: CASSLLDSYEQYF.

This chain joins TRBV9 and TRBJ2-1; 8 nucleotides match TRBD1. The length of the CDR3 is 16 residues. The junction had 6 bases not matched to a gene; V was cut back by 0 bases and J by 4 bases. Germline V lookup: CDR1 SGDLS, CDR2 YYNGEE. The CDR3 nucleotides are TGTGCCAGCAGCGTAGACCAGGGGGCGTTATACAATGAGCAGTTCTTC. Protein product: CASSVDQGALYNEQFF.

As for this clone: This sample includes further DNA sequences coding for the same CDR3. This chain links TRBV12-3 or TRBV12-4 with TRBJ2-7; 7 bases line up with TRBD1. The CDR3 covers 12 residues. J lost 4 bases, V lost 6 bases, and 3 bases had no gene match. CDR3: CASSLQGYEQYF. The CDR3 nucleotides are TGTGCCAGCAGCTTACAGGGGTACGAGCAGTACTTC.

The gene calls are TRBV15 and TRBJ1-4; no clear D gene. Germline CDR1 is LNHNV and CDR2 is YYDKDF (reference sequence). The germline V and J ends were trimmed by 3 bases and 2 bases, with 19 bases remaining between them. The CDR3 spans 18 residues. CDR3: CATSRIFTGSETNEKLFF. The CDR3 nucleotides read TGTGCCACCAGCAGGATATTCACGGGATCGGAGACTAATGAAAAACTGTTTTTT.

The J gene is TRBJ2-3, the V gene TRBV11-2; 8 bases agree with TRBD2. The CDR3 spans 16 residues. Trimming at V came to 5 bases and at J to 2 bases, leaving 9 bases not matched to a gene. Germline assignment: CDR1 SGHAT and CDR2 FQNNGV. CDR3 residues: CASSLRAGGVTDTQYF. The CDR3 region has the DNA TGTGCCAGCAGCCTGAGGGCCGGGGGGGTCACAGATACGCAGTATTTT. Filled out from reference TRBV11-2 and TRBJ2-3, the complete variable domain reads EAGVAQSPRYKIIEKRQSVAFWCNPISGHATLYWYQQILGQGPKLLIQFQNNGVVDDSQLPKDRFSAERLKGVDSTLKIQPAKLEDSAVYLCASSLRAGGVTDTQYFGPGTRLTVL.

There are a few counts of this clone. The chain links TRBV6-5 to TRBJ2-3; 10 nucleotides match TRBD1. Looked up from germline, CDR1 is MNHEY and CDR2 is SVGAGI. The CDR3 has 15 amino acids. J gave up 4 bases and V 6 bases, and 7 bases lay outside the gene matches. The CDR3 DNA follows: TGTGCCAGCAGAAGGCCGACAGGGGGCGCAGATACGCAGTATTTT. Amino acids: CASRRPTGGADTQYF.

This chain links TRBV5-4 with TRBJ2-5; TRBD1 matches 10 bases. The CDR3 has 15 amino acids. Germline values: CDR1 SGHNT, CDR2 YYREEE (reference sequence). The trim removed 3 bases at V and 4 bases at J, leaving 6 bases unmatched. The CDR3: CASSYPGTGAETQYF. The CDR3 DNA sequence: TGTGCCAGCAGCTACCCCGGGACAGGGGCAGAGACCCAGTACTTC.

J is TRBJ1-3 and V is TRBV6-6; 9 bases are a match to TRBD1. From germline, CDR1 is MNHNY and CDR2 SVGAGI (reference sequence). The ends lost 4 bases at V and 4 bases at J; junction bases unmatched: 5. The CDR3 totals 15 residues. CDR3 coding DNA: TGTGCCAGCAGTTGGGACAGGGCGTCGGGAAACACCATATATTTT. It codes for CASSWDRASGNTIYF.

As to this clone: The same CDR3 is also encoded by other DNA sequences in this sample. In nucleotides, the CDR3 is TGTGCCAGCAGTACCGGGGGAGCGAACACCGGGGAGCTGTTTTTT. Its translation: CASSTGGANTGELFF. The gene calls are TRBV28 and TRBJ2-2; D is possibly TRBD2 (6 bases). Per germline, CDR1 MDHEN and CDR2 SYDVKM. V dropped 5 bases and J dropped 0 bases, with 10 bases sitting between them. The length of the CDR3 is 15 residues.

This clone was detected once. The V gene is TRBV4-3, the J gene TRBJ1-2, with D uncertain. This CDR3 has 19 residues. Germline V lookup: CDR1 LGHNA, CDR2 YSLEER. V dropped 1 base and J dropped 2 bases, with 23 bases sitting between them. The CDR3 DNA reads TGCGCCAGCAGCCAAGGTCTGAGGGTGGATTGGGGTAACAACTATGGCTACACCTTC. It translates to CASSQGLRVDWGNNYGYTF.

The chain couples TRBV7-9 to TRBJ2-4; 9 bases agree with TRBD1. Germline trimming cut 5 bases from V and 8 bases from J; bases unmatched to any gene: 7. This CDR3 spans 14 amino acids. CDR1 is SEHNR, CDR2 FQNEAQ, per germline (reference sequence). Written as DNA, the CDR3 is TGTGCCAGCAGCCCAGGACAGGGGACGGACATTCAGTACTTC. As protein: CASSPGQGTDIQYF. Drawing the rest from reference TRBV7-9 and TRBJ2-4, the complete variable domain is DTGVSQNPRHKITKRGQNVTFRCDPISEHNRLYWYRQTLGQGPEFLTYFQNEAQLEKSRLLSDRFSAERPKGSFSTLEIQRTEQGDSAMYLCASSPGQGTDIQYFGAGTRLSVL.

This clone was observed a few times. The V and J genes are TRBV10-3 and TRBJ2-2, with TRBD1 identical over 12 bases. The germline gives CDR1 ENHRY, CDR2 SYGVKD. Trimming removed 10 bases from V and 6 bases from J; junction bases left unmatched: 6. The CDR3 is 14 residues long. CDR3 sequence reads: CATLGQGASGELFF. The DNA of the CDR3 is TGTGCCACCCTGGGACAGGGGGCCTCCGGGGAGCTGTTTTTT.

The chain is built from TRBV19 and TRBJ2-5, with D uncertain. The ends were cut back, 3 bases at V and 2 bases at J, with 10 bases in the middle. Germline assignment: CDR1 LNHDA and CDR2 SQIVND (reference sequence). The CDR3 contains 14 residues. Here the CDR3 DNA reads TGTGCCAGTAGTATGGGCAGGTTACAAGAGACCCAGTACTTC. It specifies CASSMGRLQETQYF.

The chain is built from TRBV4-2 and TRBJ2-7; 7 nucleotides agree with TRBD1. Germline CDR1 reads LGHNA; CDR2 reads YNFKEQ. The trim removed 1 base at V and 3 bases at J, leaving 6 bases unmatched. The length of the CDR3 is 15 residues. The DNA for the CDR3 is TGTGCCAGCAGCCAAGCGGACAGGCTTAACTACGAGCAGTACTTC. It yields the protein CASSQADRLNYEQYF.

V is TRBV5-4 and J is TRBJ1-2; 7 nucleotides match TRBD1. Germline-derived CDR1 and CDR2 are SGHNT and YYREEE (reference sequence). The CDR3 spans 15 residues. With V trimmed by 4 bases and J by 7 bases, 13 bases remained unmatched. The CDR3 DNA is TGTGCCAGCAGCCCCACCTTTACAGGGGTCCGTGGCTACACCTTC. Protein sequence: CASSPTFTGVRGYTF. The full variable domain, rest sourced from reference TRBV5-4 and TRBJ1-2, is ETGVTQSPTHLIKTRGQQVTLRCSSQSGHNTVSWYQQALGQGPQFIFQYYREEENGRGNFPPRFSGLQFPNYSSELNVNALELDDSALYLCASSPTFTGVRGYTFGSGTRLTVV.

The chain recombines TRBV24-1 with TRBJ2-2; D is perhaps TRBD1 (6 bases). The CDR3 extends over 16 amino acids. Trimming stripped 4 bases from V and 4 bases from J, with 15 bases between. In germline, CDR1 is KGHDR, CDR2 SFDVKD. DNA of the CDR3: TGTGCCACCAGTGACCCGACCGACAGGAGCACCGGGGAGCTGTTTTTT. Protein sequence: CATSDPTDRSTGELFF.

The chain recombines TRBV23-1 with TRBJ1-1, with 7 bases identical to TRBD1. TRBV23-1 is sorted into the ORF group, with uncertain function. Unmatched junction bases numbered 6, after V lost 4 bases and J lost 1 base. The CDR3 totals 15 residues. The CDR3 is CASSPSRDRNTEAFF. CDR3 DNA sequence: TGCGCCAGCAGTCCCAGCCGGGACAGGAACACTGAAGCTTTCTTT.

The V and J genes are TRBV5-1 and TRBJ1-5; D possibly corresponds to TRBD1 (6 bases). Trimming stripped 3 bases from V and 3 bases from J, with 19 bases between. This CDR3 is 17 amino acids long. Germline CDR1 and CDR2: SGHRS and YFSETQ. The CDR3 protein is CASSWDTLGPNNQPQHF. CDR3 nucleotide sequence: TGCGCCAGCAGCTGGGACACTTTGGGCCCCAACAATCAGCCCCAGCATTTT. The whole variable domain, remainder taken from reference TRBV5-1 and TRBJ1-5, is KAGVTQTPRYLIKTRGQQVTLSCSPISGHRSVSWYQQTPGQGLQFLFEYFSETQRNKGNFPGRFSGRQFSNSRSEMNVSTLELGDSALYLCASSWDTLGPNNQPQHFGDGTRLSIL.

The CDR3 sequence: CASSASRNTEAFF. The CDR3 nucleotides read TGTGCCAGCAGTGCCTCGAGGAACACTGAAGCTTTCTTT. This chain uses TRBV6-4 with TRBJ1-1, with unresolved D. This CDR3 contains 13 residues. Germline V gene sequence: CDR1 MRHNA, CDR2 SNTAGT. V shed 4 bases and J shed 1 base, with 7 bases lying between them.

The J gene is TRBJ1-4, the V gene TRBV3-1 (or the pseudogene TRBV3-2), with 8 bases lining up with TRBD1. The germline V gene encodes CDR1 LGHDT and CDR2 YNNKEL (reference sequence). Trimming at V came to 5 bases and at J to 5 bases, leaving 4 bases not matched to a gene. This CDR3 spans 14 amino acids. CDR3 sequence reads: CASSFGQGNEKLFF. The CDR3 nucleotides are TGTGCCAGCAGCTTTGGACAGGGAAATGAAAAACTGTTTTTT.

The gene calls are TRBV5-1 and TRBJ2-2, with D perhaps matching TRBD2 (5 bases). Per germline, CDR1 SGHRS and CDR2 YFSETQ. The V end was cut by 10 bases, the J end by 8 bases, with 18 bases between. CDR3 length: 13 amino acids. The CDR3 loop reads CASSQTPGGELFF. Written as DNA, the CDR3 is TGCGCCTCCTCCCAGACACCGGGGGGGGAGCTGTTTTTT.

The chain carries TRBV7-3 and TRBJ2-2; TRBD1 agrees at 7 bases. The CDR3 length is 16 residues. Germline V gives CDR1 SGHTA, CDR2 FQGTGA. V gave up 5 bases and J gave up 7 bases; unmatched junction bases: 13. The CDR3 here is CASSPRRGGSGGELFF. The CDR3 DNA is TGTGCCAGCAGCCCCCGTAGAGGGGGCTCCGGCGGGGAGCTGTTTTTT.

This rearrangement joins TRBV9 to TRBJ2-1; tentatively, D is TRBD1 (5 bases). Trimming removed 1 base from V and 10 bases from J, with 12 bases in between. CDR1 is SGDLS and CDR2 is YYNGEE in the germline V gene. This CDR3 contains 13 residues. The CDR3 coding sequence is TGTGCCAGCAGCGTACAAGGGGCTACAGAGCAGTTCTTC. Amino acid sequence: CASSVQGATEQFF. Supplemented by reference TRBV9 and TRBJ2-1, the full variable domain reads DSGVTQTPKHLITATGQRVTLRCSPRSGDLSVYWYQQSLDQGLQFLIQYYNGEERAKGNILERFSAQQFPDLHSELNLSSLELGDSALYFCASSVQGATEQFFGPGTRLTVL.

The J gene is TRBJ1-1, the V gene TRBV4-3; no clear D. The CDR3 contains 13 residues. In germline, CDR1 is LGHNA, CDR2 YSLEER. V was shortened by 0 bases and J by 0 bases, with 2 bases between the two germline ends. The CDR3 protein is CASSQDMNTEAFF. In DNA form, the CDR3 reads TGCGCCAGCAGCCAAGATATGAACACTGAAGCTTTCTTT.